Shown below are 5 T cell receptor beta chains from a single sample sequenced in a study of blood T cell repertoires in COVID-19. Profiled with immunoSEQ multiplex PCR; TCRdb holds only in-frame clones, not every one. The sample consists of hundreds of thousands of clones, roughly 84% of them appearing once. Source material: PBMCs or T cells enriched from blood (not recorded which). Receptor source: a woman between 18 and 30 years old who had been exposed to COVID-19.

The V gene is TRBV5-1, the J gene TRBJ2-1; 7 positions agree with TRBD1. J gave up 4 bases and V 0 bases, and 4 bases lay outside the gene matches. There are 15 residues in the CDR3. Germline V CDR1 and CDR2: SGHRS, YFSETQ. The CDR3 DNA reads TGCGCCAGCAGCTTGGGACAGGGAATGTACAATGAGCAGTTCTTC. Amino acid sequence: CASSLGQGMYNEQFF.

This clone has just a few counts. The V gene is TRBV4-1, the J gene TRBJ1-5; 7 nucleotides match TRBD1. The length of the CDR3 is 17 residues. The germline gives CDR1 MGHRA, CDR2 YSYEKL. Trimming cost V 1 base and J 0 bases; bases outside gene matches: 6. The CDR3 coding sequence is TGCGCCAGCAGCCAAGCTATCGGGACAGATAGCAATCAGCCCCAGCATTTT. Amino acids: CASSQAIGTDSNQPQHF.

This chain uses TRBV5-1 with TRBJ2-1; 11 nucleotides align to TRBD2. J was trimmed by 5 bases and V by 4 bases; bases with no gene match: 5. The CDR3 extends over 15 amino acids. Germline V gene data show CDR1 as SGHRS and CDR2 as YFSETQ. The CDR3 nucleotides are TGCGCCAGCAGCAATCTAGCGGGAGGTAACAATGAGCAGTTCTTC. Its translation is CASSNLAGGNNEQFF.

This clone was detected once. The V call is TRBV28, the J call TRBJ2-7, with TRBD2 matching over 7 bases. The V and J ends lost 5 bases and 6 bases, in that order; junction bases with no gene match: 7. Germline CDR1 reads MDHEN; CDR2 reads SYDVKM. The CDR3 has 13 amino acids. CDR3 loop: CASSPTGGTEQYF. As DNA, the CDR3 is TGTGCCAGCAGTCCCACCGGGGGGACCGAGCAGTACTTC.

The chain joins TRBV6-5 to TRBJ2-7; no firm D call. The CDR3 sequence is 13 residues long. Germline V gives CDR1 MNHEY, CDR2 SVGAGI. V was shortened by 5 bases and J by 0 bases, with 8 bases between the two germline ends. The CDR3 loop is CASSQRSSYEQYF. CDR3 nucleotides: TGTGCCAGCAGTCAAAGGAGCTCCTACGAGCAGTACTTC.